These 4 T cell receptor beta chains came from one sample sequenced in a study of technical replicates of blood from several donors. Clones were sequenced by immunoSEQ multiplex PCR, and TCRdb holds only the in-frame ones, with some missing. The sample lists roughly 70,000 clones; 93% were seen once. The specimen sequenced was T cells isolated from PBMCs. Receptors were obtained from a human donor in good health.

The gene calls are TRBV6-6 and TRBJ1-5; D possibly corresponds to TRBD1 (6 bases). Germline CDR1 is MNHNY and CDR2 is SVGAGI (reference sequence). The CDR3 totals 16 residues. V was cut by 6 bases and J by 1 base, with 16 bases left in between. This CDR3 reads CASRSGTWGSNQPQHF. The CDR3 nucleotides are TGTGCCAGCAGATCCGGGACATGGGGCAGCAATCAGCCCCAGCATTTT.

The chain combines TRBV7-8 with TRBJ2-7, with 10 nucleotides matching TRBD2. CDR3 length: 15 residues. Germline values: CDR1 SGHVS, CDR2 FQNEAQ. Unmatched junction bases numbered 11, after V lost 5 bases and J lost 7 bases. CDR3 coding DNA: TGTGCCAGCAGCCCCTTAAGCGGGGGGGGTGCGGAGCAGTACTTC. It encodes CASSPLSGGGAEQYF.

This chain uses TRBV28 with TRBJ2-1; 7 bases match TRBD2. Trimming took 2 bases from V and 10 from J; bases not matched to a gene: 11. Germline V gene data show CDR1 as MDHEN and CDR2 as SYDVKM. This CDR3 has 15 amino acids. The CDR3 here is CASSLGQLASGEQFF. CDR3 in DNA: TGTGCCAGCAGTTTAGGGCAACTAGCGTCTGGAGAGCAGTTCTTC.

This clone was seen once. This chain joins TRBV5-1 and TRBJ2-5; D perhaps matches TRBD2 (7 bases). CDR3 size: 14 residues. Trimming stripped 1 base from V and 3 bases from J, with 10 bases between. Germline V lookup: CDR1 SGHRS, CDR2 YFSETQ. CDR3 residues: CASSLRGGEETQYF. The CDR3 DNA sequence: TGCGCCAGCAGCTTGAGAGGGGGGGAAGAGACCCAGTACTTC.